This T cell receptor beta chain is from a study of CD8+ T cells in alopecia areata. The table lists this clone with a count of one. V lost 0 bases and J lost 6; bases outside the gene matches: 8. The V gene's germline CDR1 is GTSNPN and CDR2 SVGIG (reference sequence). The CDR3 runs to 15 residues. Treatment: oral pan-JAK inhibitor, 5-10 mg twice daily. Sequencing relied on a cDNA template that was reverse transcribed from extracted RNA. Libraries were prepared by immunoSEQ multiplex PCR; TCRdb keeps only in-frame clonotypes and omits some of them. This table has about 270,000 clones, roughly 63% appearing once.

Material: CD4+ T cells sorted from blood, obtained at week 52, from a patient treated with tofacitinib. The gene calls are TRBV30 and TRBJ2-1; 7 bases are a match to TRBD2. This TCR was sampled from a human donor with alopecia areata. CDR3 nucleotide sequence: TGTGCCTGGAGTGTACGGAGACTAGCAGCCAATGAGCAGTTCTTC. It codes for CAWSVRRLAANEQFF. Variable domain in full (rest from reference TRBV30 and TRBJ2-1): SQTIHQWPATLVQPVGSPLSLECTVEGTSNPNLYWYRQAAGRGLQLLFYSVGIGQISSEVPQNLSASRPQDRQFILSSKKLLLSDSGFYLCAWSVRRLAANEQFFGPGTRLTVL.